This T cell receptor (beta chain) was sequenced in a study of blood T cells in healthy people across ages (dated by TCRdb to between 2014 and 2017). A note on the overall study: Template switching captured roughly one uniquely barcoded TCR beta cDNA molecule per two T cells in model experiments. Using deep sequencing normalized with unique cDNA molecular identifiers, the study measured how TCR beta repertoire diversity changes with age. Donors were grouped into four age groups: young (average roughly 15 years), middle-aged (39), aged (approximately 58) and long-lived (over 80). For two donors (one aged 18 to 30 and one aged 80 or older), the study analyzed two additional independent replicas of 1 million unique cDNA reads from the same blood draw.

The full study reports these points: There was a strong correlation between observed TCR beta diversity and the percentage of naive T cells measured by flow cytometry. Compared with the aged group, the long-lived group had more naive CD4+ T cells, fewer expanded clones and increased TCR diversity, a pattern suggesting age selection. Observed TCR beta diversity per million T cells fell roughly linearly with age, and a significant reduction was already apparent by age around 36. Estimates of total diversity based on one million sequenced T cells were considered lower bounds and underestimates. Donor CMV infection status was unknown, potentially confounding age-related changes in expanded clonotypes. Since profiling was done on bulk unsorted PBMCs, naive and antigen-experienced compartments could not be conclusively compared.

Systemically healthy Caucasian individuals from Russia, about 38 in total and aged roughly 6 to 100 years, were included as donors. Each donor gave about 9.2 milliliters of peripheral blood, drawn into EDTA-treated Vacutainer tubes. Ficoll-Paque density-gradient centrifugation was used to isolate PBMCs, with at least 7 million obtained per sample. Total RNA, at least 5 micrograms per sample, was extracted from PBMCs with Trizol reagent. For every donor, an aliquot of PBMCs went through flow cytometry to measure the percentages of naive CD45RAhigh/CD27high T cells. Of note for this clonotype: The antigen this receptor binds is unknown. Base qualities are not provided; no much larger clone lies one nucleotide away.

The library was made by 5' RACE. The instrument was an Illumina HiSeq 2500. A second roughly 7 to 11 cycle PCR used a sample-barcoded 5' primer and a J-beta primer mix. Each TCR beta cDNA molecule received a unique molecular identifier from a template-switch 5' adaptor carrying 12 random nucleotides. Each sample yielded at least 2.5 million CDR3-containing paired-end reads. The Mint cDNA synthesis kit, primed by a TRBC-specific oligonucleotide, was used to synthesize first-strand cDNA from all RNA. Following uracil-DNA glycosylase treatment, a first 18-cycle PCR with universal primers M1SS and BC2_uni_R was performed on all cDNA. For the original study's pipeline: Each sample was normalized by randomly selecting 1 million high-quality reads, each carrying a distinct molecular identifier. Reads with shared molecular identifiers were discarded instead of being binned into consensus sequences. MiTCR, run with a Q25 quality threshold and the strictest error-elimination algorithm, handled CDR3 identification, clonotype clustering and error correction. A nonparametric unseen species model with Euler transformation was used to estimate a lower bound on total TCR beta diversity. TCRdb applied fastp at Q25 and MiXCR to the public reads, then kept only in-frame beta chains. One record per CDR3 amino acid sequence lists the most common genes and DNA. The V and J calls come from TCRdb's annotation, not from the publication. This sample has about 930,000 distinct CDR3 sequences in its table, and just under 30% of those were observed once. More than 8.5% of the sample lies in the top ten.

Spanning cysteine to phenylalanine, the CDR3 consists of 14 amino acids. The read is trimmed to its CDR3 DNA, 42 bases read in frame from base 1. Via the germline V gene (reference sequence), CDR1 is LGHDT and CDR2 YNNKEL. Trimming takes 8 bases off V and 1 base off J; junction bases not matched to a gene: 7. This same sample was also taken into another study, of T cells of mothers and their children. As that second paper reports: Donors were nine systemically healthy Caucasian individuals: three mothers and their six children. cDNA synthesis consumed the entire amount of extracted RNA, loaded at 1.5 ug RNA in each 15 ul reaction. In the second PCR, sample barcodes and 2-4 random nucleotides were introduced via the M1S primer. Over 9.5 million TCR beta CDR3 reads were obtained for each mother, and approximately 3 million reads were obtained for each child. Thymic selection shapes the output of TCR recombination in a similar way in related and unrelated pairs, and inherited differences have a minor effect. Normalized repertoire overlap was always slightly but never significantly higher in related than unrelated mother-child pairs. With a sensitivity of approximately 100 clones per million clonotypes, no persistent microchimeric T cell clones were detected. In the study, deep NGS was used to compare the TCR beta repertoires of mothers and children, and features distinguishing related mother-child pairs from unrelated individuals were sought. Mothers averaged approximately 40 +/- 4 years of age and children averaged about 10 +/- 4 years. After adapter ligation with NEBNext reagents, the libraries were sequenced on Illumina HiSeq 2000 with 100+100 nt paired-end reads. To prevent cross-contamination, the mother and child libraries were prepared a month apart and were sequenced in separate runs. For each donor, between about 450,000 and 2,300,000 distinct TCR beta clonotypes were identified. Naive TCR beta clonotypes were estimated from low-frequency clonotypes matched to each donor's FACS-determined naive share, without sorting.

The chain links TRBV3-1 with TRBJ1-1, and 7 junction bases match TRBD1. This receptor was obtained from a woman between 35 and 50 years old in good health. Sequences were obtained from blood. CDR3 protein: CASVDRATNTEAFF. The DNA sequence is TGTGCCAGCGTTGACAGGGCGACGAACACTGAAGCTTTCTTT.